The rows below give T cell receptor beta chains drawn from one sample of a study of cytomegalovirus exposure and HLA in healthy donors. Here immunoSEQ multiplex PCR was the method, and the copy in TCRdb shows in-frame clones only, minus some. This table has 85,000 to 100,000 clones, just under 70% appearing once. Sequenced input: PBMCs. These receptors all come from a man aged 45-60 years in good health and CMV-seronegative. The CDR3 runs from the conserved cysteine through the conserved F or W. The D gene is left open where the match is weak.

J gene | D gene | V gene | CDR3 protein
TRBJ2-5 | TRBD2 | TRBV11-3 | CASSLRLAGGSLPGTQYF
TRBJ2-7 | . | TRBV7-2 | CASSFNSPYEQYF
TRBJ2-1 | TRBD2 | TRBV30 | CAWSPRSGLAGVRYEQFF
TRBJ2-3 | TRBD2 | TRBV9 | CASSQFGTSGGYTDTQYF
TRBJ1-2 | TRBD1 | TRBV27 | CASSLYFFGGGSINYGYTF
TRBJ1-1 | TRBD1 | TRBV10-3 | CAISGGDRGRVEAFF
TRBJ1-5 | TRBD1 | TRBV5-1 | CASSLGDSSNQPQHF
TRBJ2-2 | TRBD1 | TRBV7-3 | CASSLIPQGEDGELFF
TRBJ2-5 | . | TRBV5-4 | CASSLGSGWKTQYF
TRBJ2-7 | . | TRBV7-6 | CASSSTDYEQYF
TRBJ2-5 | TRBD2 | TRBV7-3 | CASSSRTSGRAGETQYF
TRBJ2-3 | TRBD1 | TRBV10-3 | CAIRGQGRTDTQYF
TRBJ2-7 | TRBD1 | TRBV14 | CASSPRDRGNEQYF
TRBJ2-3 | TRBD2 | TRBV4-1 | CASSQEASGGAPDTQYF
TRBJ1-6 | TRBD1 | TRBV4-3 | CASSQDLGTGVSPLHF
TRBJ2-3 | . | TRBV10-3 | CAISDPGLYTDTQYF
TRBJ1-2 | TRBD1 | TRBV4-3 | CASSQAGGYGYTF
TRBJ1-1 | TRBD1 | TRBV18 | CASSWKQTGATEAFF
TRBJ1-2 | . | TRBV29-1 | CSVGKAGSNYGYTF
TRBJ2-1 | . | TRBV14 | CASSKQVFYNEQFF
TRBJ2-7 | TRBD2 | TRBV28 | CASSDGPSGLAGARYEQYF
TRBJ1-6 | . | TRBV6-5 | CASSLHRFNSPLHF
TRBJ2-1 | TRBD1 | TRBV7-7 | CASSSGTGGNEQFF
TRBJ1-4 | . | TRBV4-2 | CASSQDPPGVNEKLFF
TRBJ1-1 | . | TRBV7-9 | CASSPWARGTEAFF
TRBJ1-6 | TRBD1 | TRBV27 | CASSFDRGSPLHF
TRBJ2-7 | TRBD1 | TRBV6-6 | CASSGWDRDGLEQYF
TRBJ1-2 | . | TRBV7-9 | CASSGARAGGYTF
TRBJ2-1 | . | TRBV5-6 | CASSWGGEGEQFF
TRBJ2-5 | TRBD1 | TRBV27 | CASSPGDRQETQYF
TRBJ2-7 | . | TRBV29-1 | CSVDFEGADYEQYF
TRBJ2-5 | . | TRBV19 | CASSPQPWQQETQYF
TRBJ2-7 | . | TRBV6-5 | CASSPSDRVSYEQYF
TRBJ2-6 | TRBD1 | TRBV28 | CASSLVFGQGGNVLTF
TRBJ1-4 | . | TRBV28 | CASSLSGGTNEKLFF
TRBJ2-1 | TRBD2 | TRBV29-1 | CSVGLAHDGNEQFF
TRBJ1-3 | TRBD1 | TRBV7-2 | CASSLTGSGNTIYF
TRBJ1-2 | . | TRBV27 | CASSLRQGGYGYTF
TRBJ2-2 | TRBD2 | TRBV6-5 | CASSLTSATGELFF
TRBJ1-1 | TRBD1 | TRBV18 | CASSDRVGGTNTEAFF
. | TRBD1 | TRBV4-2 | CASSQDRGRYEQYF
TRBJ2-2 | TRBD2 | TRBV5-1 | CASTLNIWGGTGELFF
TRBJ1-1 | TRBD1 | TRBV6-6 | CASSPGQGFWNTEAFF
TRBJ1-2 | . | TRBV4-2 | CASSQGPLQGSGYTF
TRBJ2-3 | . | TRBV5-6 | CASSPGDGWGSPDTQYF
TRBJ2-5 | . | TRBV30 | CAWSAVSETQYF
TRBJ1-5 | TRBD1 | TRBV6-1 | CASSEWGQRDQPQHF
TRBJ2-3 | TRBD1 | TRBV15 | CATSRGGTGIPAQYF
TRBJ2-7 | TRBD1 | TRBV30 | CAWGTGVSYEQYF
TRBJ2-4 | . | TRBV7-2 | CASREGGVGIQYF
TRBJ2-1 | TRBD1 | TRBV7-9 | CASSSLDRGTYNEQFF
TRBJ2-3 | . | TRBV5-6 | CASSLWGSSTDTQYF
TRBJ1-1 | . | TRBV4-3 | CASSPEEGRIMNTEAFF
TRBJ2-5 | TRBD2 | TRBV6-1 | CASSERGTSGLQETQYF